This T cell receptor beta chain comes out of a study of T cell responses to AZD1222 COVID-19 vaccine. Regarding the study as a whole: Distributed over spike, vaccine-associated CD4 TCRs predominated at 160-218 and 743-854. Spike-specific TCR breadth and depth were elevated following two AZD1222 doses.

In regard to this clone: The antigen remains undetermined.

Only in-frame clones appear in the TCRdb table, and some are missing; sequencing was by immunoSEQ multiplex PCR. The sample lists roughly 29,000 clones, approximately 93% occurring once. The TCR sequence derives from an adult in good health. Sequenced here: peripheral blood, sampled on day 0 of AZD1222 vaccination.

Here the CDR3 reads CSVVSGTPLGGELFF. Written as DNA, the CDR3 is TGCAGCGTTGTATCTGGGACCCCCCTAGGCGGGGAGCTGTTTTTT. The chain carries TRBV29-1 and TRBJ2-2, with D perhaps matching TRBD1 or TRBD2 (5 bases each). V lost 4 bases, J lost 7 bases, and 19 bases lay in between. The CDR3 runs 15 residues. Germline V gene data show CDR1 as SQVTM and CDR2 as ANQGSEA.